What follows are 26 T cell receptor beta chains derived from one specimen sequenced in a study of beta chain features in type 1 diabetes. cDNA synthesis used the whole RNA isolate, giving expressed TCRB sequences. Clones were read by immunoSEQ multiplex PCR, and TCRdb kept only the in-frame ones, dropping some. The sample shows 200,000 to 250,000 clones, roughly 30% of them seen only once. The sequencing sample was made of central memory CD4+ T cells from blood. The receptors shown here come from a man aged 30 to 45 in good health.

The chain uses TRBV7-2 and TRBJ2-7; 7 nucleotides match TRBD1. The V gene end was trimmed by 1 base and the J gene end by 5 bases; junction bases not matched to a gene: 8. The CDR3 spans 15 residues. Germline V gives CDR1 SGHTA, CDR2 FQGNSA. The CDR3 region is CASSLGGARGNEQYF. The DNA of the CDR3 is TGTGCCAGCAGCTTAGGAGGGGCCAGGGGGAACGAGCAGTACTTC.

This clone was recorded only once. The chain has TRBV4-1 and TRBJ2-7; D is undetermined. V shed 2 bases and J shed 0 bases, with 14 bases lying between them. Germline CDR1 is MGHRA and CDR2 is YSYEKL. The CDR3 spans 16 residues. The CDR3 nucleotides are TGCGCCAGCAGCCAACCTGGACGAACTACCTCCTACGAGCAGTACTTC. This gives the protein CASSQPGRTTSYEQYF.

This clone has only a few counts. The V and J genes are TRBV5-1 and TRBJ2-1; 8 bases line up with TRBD1. The CDR3 extends over 14 amino acids. Germline trimming cut 4 bases from V and 14 bases from J; bases unmatched to any gene: 14. Germline V gene sequence: CDR1 SGHRS, CDR2 YFSETQ. The CDR3 region has the DNA TGCGCCAGCAGCACCGGGACAGGTGGATTTGGAGAGTTCTTC. Protein sequence: CASSTGTGGFGEFF. The full variable domain, its missing parts supplied by reference TRBV5-1 and TRBJ2-1, is KAGVTQTPRYLIKTRGQQVTLSCSPISGHRSVSWYQQTPGQGLQFLFEYFSETQRNKGNFPGRFSGRQFSNSRSEMNVSTLELGDSALYLCASSTGTGGFGEFFGPGTRLTVL.

With respect to this clone: The same CDR3 arises from other DNA sequences in this sample as well. The chain recombines TRBV5-1 with TRBJ2-6; perhaps TRBD1 as D (6 bases). The CDR3 spans 15 residues. V gave up 2 bases and J gave up 1 base, with 7 bases separating them. Germline values: CDR1 SGHRS, CDR2 YFSETQ. CDR3 coding DNA: TGCGCCAGCAGCTTAACAGGGTCTGGGGCCAACGTCCTGACTTTC. This sequence encodes CASSLTGSGANVLTF.

The chain has TRBV7-9 and TRBJ2-1; the D is unclear. The CDR3 runs to 13 residues. Germline CDR1 SEHNR, CDR2 FQNEAQ (reference sequence). Trimming pared 5 bases from V and 10 bases from J, leaving 15 bases between. CDR3 nucleotides: TGTGCCAGCAGCCTACGATCCTTTAGAGAGCAGTTCTTC. Amino acids: CASSLRSFREQFF.

This clone was counted once. The V gene is TRBV5-1, the J gene TRBJ2-7; 8 bases align to TRBD1. The CDR3 is made up of 15 amino acids. CDR1 is SGHRS, CDR2 YFSETQ, per germline. V lost 0 bases, J lost 3 bases, and 5 bases stayed unmatched. CDR3 sequence reads: CASSLATGVGYEQYF. DNA for the CDR3: TGCGCCAGCAGCTTGGCGACAGGGGTTGGCTACGAGCAGTACTTC.

This clone was seen a handful of times. The rearrangement links TRBV25-1 to TRBJ2-5, with 9 bases lining up with TRBD1. Per the germline V gene, CDR1 is MGHDK and CDR2 is SYGVNS. The V gene end was trimmed by 2 bases and the J gene end by 0 bases; junction bases not matched to a gene: 4. The CDR3 has 16 amino acids. CDR3 residues: CASSEMTGGYQETQYF. CDR3 DNA: TGTGCCAGCAGTGAAATGACAGGGGGGTACCAAGAGACCCAGTACTTC.

CDR3 protein: CASSSNPVDTQYF. CDR3 DNA: TGTGCCAGCAGCTCGAATCCCGTAGATACGCAGTATTTT. V usage is TRBV7-9 and J usage is TRBJ2-3; D uncertain. Germline lookup yields CDR1 SEHNR and CDR2 FQNEAQ (reference sequence). The germline V and J ends were trimmed by 4 bases and 5 bases, with 10 bases remaining between them. The CDR3 sequence is 13 residues long. The variable domain in full, with the rest retrieved from reference TRBV7-9 and TRBJ2-3, is DTGVSQNPRHKITKRGQNVTFRCDPISEHNRLYWYRQTLGQGPEFLTYFQNEAQLEKSRLLSDRFSAERPKGSFSTLEIQRTEQGDSAMYLCASSSNPVDTQYFGPGTRLTVL.

In this sample, this clone turned up a few times. The CDR3 sequence: CASRASRLERGYF. DNA for the CDR3: TGTGCCAGCAGGGCCTCCCGCTTAGAACGCGGGTACTTC. This chain uses TRBV2 with TRBJ2-7; D not resolved. Deletions cut 6 bases from V and 12 bases from J, with 21 bases between. From germline, CDR1 is SNHLY and CDR2 FYNNEI. CDR3 length: 13 amino acids.

To note about this clone: This same CDR3 is encoded by further DNA sequences in the sample. The V gene is TRBV7-2, the J gene TRBJ2-7; unclear D gene. Germline assignment: CDR1 SGHTA and CDR2 FQGNSA. The length of the CDR3 is 11 residues. V lost 6 bases, J lost 1 base, and 4 bases lay in between. This CDR3 reads CASSLSYEQYF. The CDR3 coding sequence is TGTGCCAGCAGTCTTTCCTACGAGCAGTACTTC.

This clone has only a few counts. This rearrangement joins TRBV29-1 to TRBJ1-1, with D unresolved. The CDR3 contains 12 residues. Looked up from germline, CDR1 is SQVTM and CDR2 is ANQGSEA. The V end lost 4 bases, the J end lost 1 base, and 7 bases lay between the germline ends. The CDR3, as DNA: TGCAGCGTTGGATTAGGGAACACTGAAGCTTTCTTT. This gives the protein CSVGLGNTEAFF.

Only a few counts were recorded for this clone. Different DNA sequences within this sample yield the same CDR3. The V call is TRBV29-1, the J call TRBJ2-7, with 9 bases matching TRBD1. There are 13 residues in the CDR3. Trimming took 6 bases from V and 6 from J; bases not matched to a gene: 9. CDR1 and CDR2 from the germline V gene are SQVTM and ANQGSEA. The CDR3 DNA reads as TGCAGCGTCGGGACAGGGAGAGGTCTCGAGCAGTACTTC. Its translation is CSVGTGRGLEQYF.

This chain links TRBV21-1 with TRBJ2-7; TRBD1 is the table's D call, not checked against the DNA. TRBV21-1 is assigned pseudogene status. The CDR3 length is 15 residues. The DNA of the CDR3 is TGTGCCAGCAGCAAGTGCAGGGGGCCCTCCTACGAGCAGTACTTC. Residues: CASSKCRGPSYEQYF.

As to this clone: The same CDR3 also results from other DNA sequences found in this sample. This chain uses TRBV4-2 with TRBJ1-1, with D unclear. CDR3 length equals 14 residues. V lost 0 bases, J lost 1 base, and 6 bases lay in between. Germline loops: CDR1 LGHNA, CDR2 YNFKEQ. CDR3 nucleotide sequence: TGTGCCAGCAGCCAAGACCGAGAGAACACTGAAGCTTTCTTT. This codes for CASSQDRENTEAFF.

Points on this clone: One end of the junction fails to match germline, which may point to a read error. The chain links TRBV7-9 to TRBJ2-6; 11 nucleotides agree with TRBD2. Germline loops: CDR1 SEHNR, CDR2 FQNEAQ (reference sequence). The CDR3 extends over 17 amino acids. The CDR3 DNA reads as TGTACCAGCAGCTCCGGACTAGCGGGTACTGGGGCCAACGTCCTGACTTTC. Protein sequence: CTSSSGLAGTGANVLTF.

This clone has just a few counts. The chain employs TRBV2 and TRBJ2-4, with D maybe TRBD2 (6 bases). This CDR3 is 15 amino acids long. The germline V gene encodes CDR1 SNHLY and CDR2 FYNNEI. V lost 7 bases to trimming and J lost 2 bases, with 15 bases between them. The CDR3 protein is CASTLEGGPKNIQYF. The CDR3 bases are TGTGCCAGCACTTTGGAGGGTGGTCCCAAAAACATTCAGTACTTC.

Points on this clone: A junction boundary mismatches the germline segment, possibly from a read error. V usage is TRBV6-5 and J usage is TRBJ2-3; D is unclear. Germline CDR1 and CDR2: MNHEY and SVGAGI. The CDR3 sequence is 14 residues long. The CDR3 here is CANSYSSSTDTQYF. CDR3 DNA: TGTGCCAACAGTTACTCGTCCAGCACAGATACGCAGTATTTT.

The CDR3 protein is CASSDTDRVTGELFF. DNA of the CDR3: TGTGCCAGCAGCGACACGGACAGAGTCACCGGGGAGCTGTTTTTT. The V gene is TRBV7-7, the J gene TRBJ2-2; D is perhaps TRBD1 (6 bases). Germline V gives CDR1 SSHAT, CDR2 FNYEAQ (reference sequence). V lost 5 bases to trimming and J lost 4 bases, with 14 bases between them. The CDR3 spans 15 residues.

The V call is TRBV30, the J call TRBJ1-5, with TRBD1 matching over 7 bases. Germline V gene data show CDR1 as GTSNPN and CDR2 as SVGIG (reference sequence). The CDR3 is 15 amino acids. Trimming cost V 2 bases and J 5 bases; bases outside gene matches: 9. Here the CDR3 reads CAWSPPGQLYQPQHF. CDR3 coding DNA: TGTGCCTGGAGTCCTCCGGGACAGCTTTATCAGCCCCAGCATTTT. Supplemented by reference TRBV30 and TRBJ1-5, the full variable domain reads SQTIHQWPATLVQPVGSPLSLECTVEGTSNPNLYWYRQAAGRGLQLLFYSVGIGQISSEVPQNLSASRPQDRQFILSSKKLLLSDSGFYLCAWSPPGQLYQPQHFGDGTRLSIL.

V is TRBV4-3 and J is TRBJ2-1; 7 bases fit TRBD2. Germline CDR1 is LGHNA and CDR2 is YSLEER. Losses at the gene ends were 0 bases for V and 8 bases for J; bases not matched to a gene: 10. CDR3 length equals 16 residues. CDR3 sequence: CASSQDWEGGIYEQFF. CDR3 coding DNA: TGCGCCAGCAGCCAAGATTGGGAGGGAGGGATATATGAGCAGTTCTTC.

The V call is TRBV7-6, the J call TRBJ2-5, with D unresolved. V was trimmed by 4 bases and J by 3 bases, leaving 6 bases between them. The CDR3 has 12 amino acids. Per germline, CDR1 SGHVS and CDR2 FNYEAQ. The CDR3 coding sequence is TGTGCCAGCAGCTACCGGGAAGAGACCCAGTACTTC. Residues: CASSYREETQYF.

The chain uses TRBV7-2 and TRBJ1-5, with 7 bases fitting TRBD1. Germline V gene sequence: CDR1 SGHTA, CDR2 FQGNSA. J was trimmed by 2 bases and V by 5 bases; bases with no gene match: 3. CDR3 length: 14 residues. CDR3 in DNA: TGTGCCAGCAGCCTCGGGACAGGCAATCAGCCCCAGCATTTT. It is translated as CASSLGTGNQPQHF.

The rearrangement uses TRBV4-1 and TRBJ1-1; D unclear. Germline V CDR1 and CDR2: MGHRA, YSYEKL. With 4 bases removed from V and 0 bases from J, the gap between germline ends came to 9 bases. CDR3 length equals 14 residues. The CDR3 DNA is TGCGCCAGCAGCCTCCGAGATATGAACACTGAAGCTTTCTTT. This sequence encodes CASSLRDMNTEAFF.

This clone was seen only a few times. With only one base between it and a far larger clone, this is likely a read error. The CDR3 bases are TGTGCCAGCAGCGTATCGGGAACTTACTACAATGAGCAGTTCTTC. Its translation: CASSVSGTYYNEQFF. This chain links TRBV7-9 with TRBJ2-1; TRBD2 is a possible D gene (5 bases). The CDR3 covers 15 residues. V was trimmed by 5 bases and J by 3 bases, leaving 14 bases between them. Germline V CDR1 and CDR2: SEHNR, FQNEAQ (reference sequence). The variable domain in full, with the rest retrieved from reference TRBV7-9 and TRBJ2-1, is DTGVSQNPRHKITKRGQNVTFRCDPISEHNRLYWYRQTLGQGPEFLTYFQNEAQLEKSRLLSDRFSAERPKGSFSTLEIQRTEQGDSAMYLCASSVSGTYYNEQFFGPGTRLTVL.

This clone was found a few times. The chain combines TRBV27 with TRBJ1-2; a weak D match, TRBD1 (5 bases). V was clipped by 5 bases and J by 6 bases, with 16 bases between them. This CDR3 contains 14 residues. Germline V gene lookup returns CDR1 MNHEY and CDR2 SMNVEV (reference sequence). The CDR3 sequence is CASSQRRGENGYTF. The CDR3 DNA reads TGTGCCAGCAGTCAAAGAAGGGGCGAGAATGGCTACACCTTC.

A note on this clone: Other DNA sequences from this sample encode an identical CDR3 as well. V gene TRBV9 combines with J gene TRBJ2-4, with D perhaps TRBD2 (5 bases). This CDR3 spans 16 amino acids. The germline gives CDR1 SGDLS, CDR2 YYNGEE. Trimming took 1 base from V and 0 from J, leaving 11 bases between them. The CDR3 here is CASSVTDGVAKNIQYF. The DNA for the CDR3 is TGTGCCAGCAGCGTAACGGACGGGGTAGCCAAAAACATTCAGTACTTC.